The 9 T cell receptor beta chains listed next were all sequenced from one sample in a study of blood T cells in healthy people across ages. Through a sample-barcoded 5' primer and a J-beta primer mix, a second PCR was run for about 6 to 11 cycles. TCRdb re-derived calls from the 5' RACE reads in MiXCR, one entry per CDR3 protein. The sample holds about 1.1 million distinct CDR3 sequences, roughly two fifths seen once. Sequenced sample: blood. These receptors came from a young man in good health.

The chain carries TRBV6-6 and TRBJ2-2, with 8 bases lining up with TRBD1. J lost 3 bases, V lost 10 bases, and 4 bases had no gene match. Germline CDR1 reads MNHNY; CDR2 reads SVGAGI (reference sequence). The CDR3 length is 13 residues. Written as DNA, the CDR3 is TGTGCCACCAAGACAGGGGACACCGGGGAGCTGTTTTTT. It codes for CATKTGDTGELFF.

The chain combines TRBV4-3 with TRBJ1-2; the D is unclear. Germline CDR1 is LGHNA and CDR2 is YSLEER. The CDR3 sequence is 17 residues long. V shed 0 bases and J shed 2 bases, with 16 bases lying between them. Here the CDR3 DNA reads TGCGCCAGCAGCCAAGATGGGGTACAGAGACCGAACTATGGCTACACCTTC. Its protein is CASSQDGVQRPNYGYTF.

The table lists this clonotype with a few counts. The rearrangement uses TRBV12-3 or TRBV12-4 and TRBJ1-1; 8 positions agree with TRBD1. CDR3 length: 11 amino acids. V lost 6 bases and J lost 10; bases outside the gene matches: 4. The CDR3 nucleotides are TGTGCCAGCAGCCCGACAGGGGCAGCTTTCTTT. Its translation: CASSPTGAAFF.

The genes are TRBV3-1 and TRBJ1-2; D not resolved. Germline-derived CDR1 and CDR2 are LGHDT and YNNKEL (reference sequence). The V end lost 1 base, the J end lost 6 bases, and 6 bases lay between the germline ends. The CDR3 has 12 residues. The CDR3 DNA sequence: TGTGCCAGCAGCCAAGCGGAAAATGGCTACACCTTC. As protein: CASSQAENGYTF.

This clonotype was recorded once. The chain recombines TRBV4-3 with TRBJ2-1, with D perhaps matching TRBD1 (6 bases). The J call may be incorrect, as the DNA end agrees better with TRBJ2-7. The length of the CDR3 is 13 residues. Germline CDR1 LGHNA, CDR2 YSLEER. The CDR3 region is CASSLRPGDEQYF. CDR3 in DNA: TGCGCCAGCAGCCTACGACCAGGGGACGAGCAGTACTTC.

The chain couples TRBV20-1 to TRBJ1-4; D not certain. V lost 3 bases to trimming and J lost 3 bases, with 17 bases between them. The CDR3 spans 16 residues. Germline assignment: CDR1 DFQATT and CDR2 SNEGSKA (reference sequence). The CDR3 coding sequence is TGCAGTGCTAGTTCCCCGACCGGGGTGGCTAATGAAAAACTGTTTTTT. Translated: CSASSPTGVANEKLFF.

The chain combines TRBV12-3 or TRBV12-4 with TRBJ2-3; D unclear. CDR3 length: 14 residues. V was shortened by 0 bases and J by 1 base, with 5 bases between the two germline ends. The CDR3 region has the DNA TGTGCCAGCAGTTTAGCGGTCCGCACAGATACGCAGTATTTT. Translating gives CASSLAVRTDTQYF.

This clonotype was observed a few times. The gene calls are TRBV2 and TRBJ2-3; possibly TRBD1 for D (6 bases). This CDR3 spans 15 amino acids. The germline V gene encodes CDR1 SNHLY and CDR2 FYNNEI. The ends were cut back, 1 base at V and 3 bases at J, with 11 bases in the middle. The CDR3 DNA reads TGTGCCAGCAGTGAAGTAACAGGGTTAACAGATACGCAGTATTTT. Amino acid sequence: CASSEVTGLTDTQYF.

This clonotype was counted a single time. The chain carries TRBV7-9 and TRBJ1-2; the D is unclear. The CDR3 contains 15 residues. Germline V gene sequence: CDR1 SEHNR, CDR2 FQNEAQ (reference sequence). Trimming took off 0 bases at V and 3 bases at J, with 11 bases between the two ends. In DNA, the CDR3 is TGTGCCAGCAGCTTAGCGGGCAGGTCACACTATGGCTACACCTTC. It encodes CASSLAGRSHYGYTF.